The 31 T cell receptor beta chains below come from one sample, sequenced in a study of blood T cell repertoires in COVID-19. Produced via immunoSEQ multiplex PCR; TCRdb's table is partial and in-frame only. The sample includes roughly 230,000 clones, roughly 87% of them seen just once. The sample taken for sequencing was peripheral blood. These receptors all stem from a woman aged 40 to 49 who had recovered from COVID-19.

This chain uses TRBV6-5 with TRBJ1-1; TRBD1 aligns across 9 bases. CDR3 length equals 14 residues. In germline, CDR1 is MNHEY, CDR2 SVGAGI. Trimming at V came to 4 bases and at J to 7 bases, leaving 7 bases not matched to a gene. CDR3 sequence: CASSFGQGTGEAFF. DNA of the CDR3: TGTGCCAGCAGTTTCGGACAGGGGACGGGTGAAGCTTTCTTT.

The chain's CDR3 is CASSLAGQGLSGANVLTF. The CDR3 nucleotides read TGTGCCAGCAGCTTAGCCGGACAGGGGCTCTCTGGGGCCAACGTCCTGACTTTC. V usage is TRBV5-5 and J usage is TRBJ2-6; TRBD1 aligns across 9 bases. In germline, CDR1 is SGHKS, CDR2 YYEKEE (reference sequence). This CDR3 has 18 amino acids. V trimming: 2 bases; J trimming: 0 bases; junction bases outside the gene matches: 6.

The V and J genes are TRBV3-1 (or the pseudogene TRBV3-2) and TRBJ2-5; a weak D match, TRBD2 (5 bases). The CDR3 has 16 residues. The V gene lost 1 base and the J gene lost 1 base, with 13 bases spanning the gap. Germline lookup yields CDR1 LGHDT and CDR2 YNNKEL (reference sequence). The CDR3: CASSQAGPGGQETQYF. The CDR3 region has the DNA TGTGCCAGCAGCCAAGCAGGTCCTGGAGGCCAAGAGACCCAGTACTTC.

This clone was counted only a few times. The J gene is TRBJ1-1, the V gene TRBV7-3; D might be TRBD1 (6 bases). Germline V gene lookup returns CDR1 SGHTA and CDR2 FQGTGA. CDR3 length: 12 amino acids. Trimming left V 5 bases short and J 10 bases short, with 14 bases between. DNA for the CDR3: TGTGCCAGCAGCCCTCAACAGGGTCGAGCTTTCTTT. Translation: CASSPQQGRAFF. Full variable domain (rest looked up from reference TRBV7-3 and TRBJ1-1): GAGVSQTPSNKVTEKGKYVELRCDPISGHTALYWYRQSLGQGPEFLIYFQGTGAADDSGLPNDRFFAVRPEGSVSTLKIQRTERGDSAVYLCASSPQQGRAFFGQGTRLTVV.

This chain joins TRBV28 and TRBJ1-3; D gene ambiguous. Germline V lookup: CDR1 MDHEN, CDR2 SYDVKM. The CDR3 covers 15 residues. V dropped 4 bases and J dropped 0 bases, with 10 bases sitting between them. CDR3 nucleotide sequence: TGTGCCAGCAGTTCCATAACAAGCTCTGGAAACACCATATATTTT. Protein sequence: CASSSITSSGNTIYF.

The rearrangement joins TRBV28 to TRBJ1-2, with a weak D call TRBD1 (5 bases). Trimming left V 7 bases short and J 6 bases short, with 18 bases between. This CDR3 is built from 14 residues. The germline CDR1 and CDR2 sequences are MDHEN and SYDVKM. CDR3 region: CASTSYRGGDGYTF. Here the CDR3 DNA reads TGTGCCAGCACCTCATATCGGGGGGGAGATGGCTACACCTTC.

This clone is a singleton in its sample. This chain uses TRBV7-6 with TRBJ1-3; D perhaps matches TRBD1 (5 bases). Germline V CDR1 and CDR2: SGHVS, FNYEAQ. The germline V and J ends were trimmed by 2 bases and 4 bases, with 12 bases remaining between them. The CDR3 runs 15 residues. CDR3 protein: CASSLNQGSGNTIYF. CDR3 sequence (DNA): TGTGCCAGCAGCTTAAACCAGGGATCGGGAAACACCATATATTTT. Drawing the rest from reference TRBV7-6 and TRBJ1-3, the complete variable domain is GAGVSQSPRYKVTKRGQDVALRCDPISGHVSLYWYRQALGQGPEFLTYFNYEAQQDKSGLPNDRFSAERPEGSISTLTIQRTEQRDSAMYRCASSLNQGSGNTIYFGEGSWLTVV.

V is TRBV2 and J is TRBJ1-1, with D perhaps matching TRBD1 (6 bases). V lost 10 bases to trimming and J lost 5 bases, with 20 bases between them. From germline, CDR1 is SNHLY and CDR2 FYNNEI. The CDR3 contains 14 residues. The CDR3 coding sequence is TGTGCCATCACGATTCGGGGAAGGGGGACTGAAGCTTTCTTT. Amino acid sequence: CAITIRGRGTEAFF.

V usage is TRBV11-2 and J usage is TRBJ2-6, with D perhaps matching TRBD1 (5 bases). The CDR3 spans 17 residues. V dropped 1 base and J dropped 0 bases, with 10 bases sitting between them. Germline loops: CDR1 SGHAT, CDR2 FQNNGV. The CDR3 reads CASSLGTTASGANVLTF. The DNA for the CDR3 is TGTGCCAGCAGCTTAGGGACAACCGCCTCTGGGGCCAACGTCCTGACTTTC. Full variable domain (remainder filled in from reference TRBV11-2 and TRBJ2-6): EAGVAQSPRYKIIEKRQSVAFWCNPISGHATLYWYQQILGQGPKLLIQFQNNGVVDDSQLPKDRFSAERLKGVDSTLKIQPAKLEDSAVYLCASSLGTTASGANVLTFGAGSRLTVL.

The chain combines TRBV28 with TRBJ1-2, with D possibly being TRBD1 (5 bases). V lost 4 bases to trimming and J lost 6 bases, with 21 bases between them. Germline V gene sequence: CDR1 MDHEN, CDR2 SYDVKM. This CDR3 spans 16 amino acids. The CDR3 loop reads CASSSPWVAGQDGYTF. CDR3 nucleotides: TGTGCCAGCAGTTCCCCCTGGGTGGCGGGGCAGGATGGCTACACCTTC.

For the CDR3, the DNA is TGTGCCAGCAGTTCGGCCGGGACAGCGAACACCGGGGAGCTGTTTTTT. Its translation: CASSSAGTANTGELFF. The gene calls are TRBV28 and TRBJ2-2; 7 bases agree with TRBD1. This CDR3 comprises 16 residues. V was clipped by 4 bases and J by 0 bases; unmatched bases: 5. Germline loops: CDR1 MDHEN, CDR2 SYDVKM.

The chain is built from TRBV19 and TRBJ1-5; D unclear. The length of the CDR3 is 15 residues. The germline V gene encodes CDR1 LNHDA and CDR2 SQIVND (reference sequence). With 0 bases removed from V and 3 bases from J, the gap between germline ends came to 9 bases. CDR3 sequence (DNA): TGTGCCAGTAGTATAGACGGAGGGAACAATCAGCCCCAGCATTTT. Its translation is CASSIDGGNNQPQHF.

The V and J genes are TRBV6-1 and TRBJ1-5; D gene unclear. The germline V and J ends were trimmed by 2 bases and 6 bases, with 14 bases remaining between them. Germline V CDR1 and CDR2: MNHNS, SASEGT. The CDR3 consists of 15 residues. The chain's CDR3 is CASSETSNVGQPQHF. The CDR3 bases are TGTGCCAGCAGTGAAACATCAAACGTTGGTCAGCCCCAGCATTTT.

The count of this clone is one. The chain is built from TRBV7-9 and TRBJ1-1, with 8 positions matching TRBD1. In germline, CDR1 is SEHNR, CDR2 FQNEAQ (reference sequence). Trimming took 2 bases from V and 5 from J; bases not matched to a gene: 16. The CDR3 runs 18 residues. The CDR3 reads CASSLRPTGGVGATEAFF. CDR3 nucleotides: TGTGCCAGCAGCTTACGCCCTACAGGGGGGGTTGGGGCAACTGAAGCTTTCTTT.

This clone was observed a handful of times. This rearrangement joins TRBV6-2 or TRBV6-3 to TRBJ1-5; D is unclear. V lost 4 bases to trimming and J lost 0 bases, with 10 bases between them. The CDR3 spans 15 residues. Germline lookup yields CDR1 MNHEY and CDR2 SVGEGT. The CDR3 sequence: CASSFSPSSNQPQHF. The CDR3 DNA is TGTGCCAGCAGTTTTAGTCCGAGTAGCAATCAGCCCCAGCATTTT.

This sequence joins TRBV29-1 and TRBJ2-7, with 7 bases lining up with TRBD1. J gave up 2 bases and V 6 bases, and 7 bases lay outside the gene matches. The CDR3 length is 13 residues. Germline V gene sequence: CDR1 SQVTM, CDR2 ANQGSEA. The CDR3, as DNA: TGCAGCGTCGTGGGACAGTACACCTACGAGCAGTACTTC. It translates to CSVVGQYTYEQYF.

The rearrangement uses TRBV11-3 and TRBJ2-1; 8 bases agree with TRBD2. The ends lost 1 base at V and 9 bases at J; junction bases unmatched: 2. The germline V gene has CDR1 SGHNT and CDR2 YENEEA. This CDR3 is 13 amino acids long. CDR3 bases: TGTGCCAGCAGCTTAGCGGGGGGGCTTGAGCAGTTCTTC. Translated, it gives CASSLAGGLEQFF.

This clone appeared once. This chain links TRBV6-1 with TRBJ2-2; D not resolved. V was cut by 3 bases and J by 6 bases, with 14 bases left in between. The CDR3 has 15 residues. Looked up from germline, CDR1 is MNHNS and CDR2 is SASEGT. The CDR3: CASSDAPSGPGELFF. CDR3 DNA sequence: TGTGCCAGCAGTGATGCGCCATCAGGTCCCGGGGAGCTGTTTTTT.

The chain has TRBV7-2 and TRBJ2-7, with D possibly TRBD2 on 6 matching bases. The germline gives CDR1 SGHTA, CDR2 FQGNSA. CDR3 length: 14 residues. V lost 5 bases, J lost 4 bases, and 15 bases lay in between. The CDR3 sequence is CASSRDSVGYEQYV. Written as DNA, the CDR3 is TGTGCCAGCAGCCGGGACTCTGTTGGTTACGAGCAGTACGTC.

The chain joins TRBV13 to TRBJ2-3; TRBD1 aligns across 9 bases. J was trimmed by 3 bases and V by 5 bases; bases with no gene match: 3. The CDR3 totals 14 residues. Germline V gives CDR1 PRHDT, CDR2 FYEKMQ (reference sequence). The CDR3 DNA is TGTGCCAGCAGCAGCGGACAGGGGACAGATACGCAGTATTTT. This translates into CASSSGQGTDTQYF.

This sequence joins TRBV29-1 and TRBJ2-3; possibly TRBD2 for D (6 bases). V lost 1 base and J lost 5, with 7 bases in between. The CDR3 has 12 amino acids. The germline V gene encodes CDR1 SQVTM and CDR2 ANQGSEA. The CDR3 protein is CSVEVGGDTQYF. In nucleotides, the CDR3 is TGCAGCGTTGAAGTGGGGGGAGATACGCAGTATTTT.

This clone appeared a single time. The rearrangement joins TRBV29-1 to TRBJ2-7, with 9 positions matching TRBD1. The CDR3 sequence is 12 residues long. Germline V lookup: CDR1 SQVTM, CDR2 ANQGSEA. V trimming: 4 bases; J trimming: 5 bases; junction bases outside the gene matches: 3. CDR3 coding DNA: TGCAGCGTTGGGACAGGGGAGAACGAGCAGTACTTC. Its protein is CSVGTGENEQYF.

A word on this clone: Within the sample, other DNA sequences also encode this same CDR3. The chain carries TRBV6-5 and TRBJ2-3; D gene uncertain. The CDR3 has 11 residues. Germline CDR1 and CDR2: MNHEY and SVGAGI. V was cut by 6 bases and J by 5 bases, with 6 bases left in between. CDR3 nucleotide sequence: TGTGCCAGCAGCCTAGGAGATACGCAGTATTTT. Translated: CASSLGDTQYF.

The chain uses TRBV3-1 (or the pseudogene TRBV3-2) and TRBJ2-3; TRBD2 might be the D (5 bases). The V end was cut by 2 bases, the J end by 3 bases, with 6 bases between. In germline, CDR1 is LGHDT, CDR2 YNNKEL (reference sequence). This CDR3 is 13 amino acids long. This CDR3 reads CASSQRRTDTQYF. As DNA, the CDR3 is TGTGCCAGCAGCCAACGGAGGACAGATACGCAGTATTTT.

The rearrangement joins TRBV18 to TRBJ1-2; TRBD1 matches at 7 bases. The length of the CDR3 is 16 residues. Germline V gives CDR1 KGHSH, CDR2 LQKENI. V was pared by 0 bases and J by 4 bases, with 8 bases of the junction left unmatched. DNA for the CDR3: TGTGCCAGCTCACCACCGGGGACAGATTTCATCTATGGCTACACCTTC. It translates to CASSPPGTDFIYGYTF. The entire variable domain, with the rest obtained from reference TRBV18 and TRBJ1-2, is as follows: NAGVMQNPRHLVRRRGQEARLRCSPMKGHSHVYWYRQLPEEGLKFMVYLQKENIIDESGMPKERFSAEFPKEGPSILRIQQVVRGDSAAYFCASSPPGTDFIYGYTFGSGTRLTVV.

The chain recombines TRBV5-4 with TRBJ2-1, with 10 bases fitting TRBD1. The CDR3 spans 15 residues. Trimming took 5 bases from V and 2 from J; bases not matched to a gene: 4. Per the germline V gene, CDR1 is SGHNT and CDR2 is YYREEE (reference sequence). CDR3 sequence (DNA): TGTGCCAGCAGGTCCGGGACAGGGGCCTACAATGAGCAGTTCTTC. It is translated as CASRSGTGAYNEQFF.

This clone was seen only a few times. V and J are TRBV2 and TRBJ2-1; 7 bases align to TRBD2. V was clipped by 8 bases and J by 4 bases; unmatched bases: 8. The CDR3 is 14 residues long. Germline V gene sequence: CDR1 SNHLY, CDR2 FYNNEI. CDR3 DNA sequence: TGTGCCAGCGGATGGCGACTAGCTTACAATGAGCAGTTCTTC. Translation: CASGWRLAYNEQFF.

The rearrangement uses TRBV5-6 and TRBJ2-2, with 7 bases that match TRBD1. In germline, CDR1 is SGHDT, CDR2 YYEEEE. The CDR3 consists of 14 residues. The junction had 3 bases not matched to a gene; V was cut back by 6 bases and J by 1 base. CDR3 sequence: CASTRQGNTGELFF. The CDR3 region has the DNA TGTGCCAGCACCCGACAGGGGAACACCGGGGAGCTGTTTTTT.

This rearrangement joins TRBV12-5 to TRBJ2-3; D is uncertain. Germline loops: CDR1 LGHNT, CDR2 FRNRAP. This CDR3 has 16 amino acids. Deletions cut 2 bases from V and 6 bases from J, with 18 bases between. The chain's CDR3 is CASGLFGVLKLDTQYF. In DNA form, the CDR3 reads TGTGCTAGTGGTTTGTTTGGAGTACTAAAATTGGATACGCAGTATTTT.

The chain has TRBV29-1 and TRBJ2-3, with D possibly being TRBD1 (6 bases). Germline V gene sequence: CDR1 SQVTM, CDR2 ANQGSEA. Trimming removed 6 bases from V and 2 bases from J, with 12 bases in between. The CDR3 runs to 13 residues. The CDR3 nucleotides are TGCAGCGTGGGGGCAGAGACCACAGATACGCAGTATTTT. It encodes CSVGAETTDTQYF.

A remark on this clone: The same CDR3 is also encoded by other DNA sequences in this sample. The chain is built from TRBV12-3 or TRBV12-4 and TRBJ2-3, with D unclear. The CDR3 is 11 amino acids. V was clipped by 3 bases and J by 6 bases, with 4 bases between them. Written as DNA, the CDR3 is TGTGCCAGCAGTTTCGCGGATACGCAGTATTTT. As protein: CASSFADTQYF.